This TCR beta chain came from a study of cytomegalovirus exposure and HLA in healthy donors. In the PCR, 60 Vbeta and 13 Jbeta primers were used. The assay was immunoSEQ multiplex PCR, and TCRdb's table has in-frame clones only and misses some. The table has around 130,000 clones, about 8.6% seen once. The ends were cut back, 0 bases at V and 3 bases at J, with 14 bases in the middle. Germline V gene sequence: CDR1 MRHNA, CDR2 SNTAGT. CDR3 length: 16 amino acids. A remark on this clone: Its antigen is not identified.

Study findings and constraints: Many donors shared some public TCRs, even though most TCR sequences were rare. It was reported that TCR beta sequences correctly inferred the HLA-A and HLA-B alleles for most subjects. With later analysis, a missense DCLRE1C variant became linked to TCR beta V- and J-gene trimming. Among the most significant clusters, several appeared linked to common viral pathogens in a later analysis.

This clonotype was sampled from a woman in her thirties or forties in good health and CMV-seropositive. The sample comprised PBMCs. The genes are TRBV6-4 and TRBJ1-1, with D hard to call. Here the CDR3 DNA reads TGTGCCAGCAGTGACTCGTCCTTGGGCAGAGACACTGAAGCTTTCTTT. Translation: CASSDSSLGRDTEAFF.